What follows are 18 T cell receptor beta chains derived from one specimen sequenced in a study of blood T cells in healthy people across ages. Then a second PCR, running roughly 7 to 11 cycles, was carried out with a sample-barcoded 5' primer and a J-beta primer mix. TCRdb itself ran the 5' RACE reads through MiXCR, one entry per CDR3 protein. Of more than 1 million distinct CDR3 sequences in the sample, 45% were seen once. Sequences were obtained from blood. Receptors were obtained from a woman aged 60-75 years in good health.

The V and J genes are TRBV20-1 and TRBJ2-3, with D perhaps assigned TRBD1 or TRBD2 (6 bases each). This CDR3 has 16 amino acids. CDR1 is DFQATT, CDR2 SNEGSKA, per germline (reference sequence). The germline V and J ends were trimmed by 2 bases and 5 bases, with 20 bases remaining between them. CDR3 nucleotides: TGCAGTGCTAGACGCCCCGGGGGCCCAGCGAAAGATACGCAGTATTTT. Translated, it gives CSARRPGGPAKDTQYF.

V gene TRBV10-3 combines with J gene TRBJ2-7, with D maybe TRBD2 (5 bases). The V gene's germline CDR1 is ENHRY and CDR2 SYGVKD. Trimming stripped 8 bases from V and 0 bases from J, with 11 bases between. This CDR3 is 13 amino acids long. CDR3 DNA sequence: TGTGCCATCCAAACGGGGAGCTCCTACGAGCAGTACTTC. It is translated as CAIQTGSSYEQYF.

This rearrangement joins TRBV7-3 to TRBJ2-3, with D perhaps TRBD1 (5 bases). Germline CDR1 SGHTA, CDR2 FQGTGA. Deletions cut 5 bases from V and 5 bases from J, with 14 bases between. The CDR3 length is 14 residues. The CDR3 DNA follows: TGTGCCAGCAGCCCCACCGCAGGGATAGATACGCAGTATTTT. Residues: CASSPTAGIDTQYF.

Only a few counts were recorded for this clonotype. The chain links TRBV10-2 to TRBJ2-5; no clear D. This CDR3 comprises 13 residues. Germline values: CDR1 WSHSY, CDR2 SAAADI. Trimming removed 1 base from V and 5 bases from J, with 8 bases in between. The CDR3 loop is CASSEWAAETQYF. The CDR3, as DNA: TGCGCCAGCAGTGAGTGGGCCGCGGAGACCCAGTACTTC.

J is TRBJ2-3 and V is TRBV5-1; D is uncertain. CDR3 length equals 15 residues. V was clipped by 2 bases and J by 6 bases, with 16 bases between them. Germline V gene data show CDR1 as SGHRS and CDR2 as YFSETQ. CDR3 region: CASSLPTPVGDTQYF. The CDR3 DNA reads TGCGCCAGCAGCTTACCGACCCCAGTGGGGGATACGCAGTATTTT.

Many counts were recorded for this clonotype. The chain is built from TRBV29-1 and TRBJ2-7; D uncertain. Germline V CDR1 and CDR2: SQVTM, ANQGSEA. This CDR3 is 14 amino acids long. V gave up 0 bases and J gave up 2 bases, with 11 bases separating them. The chain's CDR3 is CSVEDRERPYEQYF. The CDR3 DNA sequence: TGCAGCGTTGAAGACCGCGAAAGGCCCTACGAGCAGTACTTC.

The CDR3 loop is CSVEGTSGSLGAQYF. For the CDR3, the DNA is TGCAGCGTTGAGGGGACTAGCGGGAGTCTTGGGGCCCAGTACTTC. The chain uses TRBV29-1 and TRBJ2-5, with 14 nucleotides matching TRBD2. There are 15 residues in the CDR3. V lost 3 bases and J lost 9; bases outside the gene matches: 9. Germline CDR1 reads SQVTM; CDR2 reads ANQGSEA.

This clonotype was observed once. The rearrangement uses TRBV20-1 and TRBJ1-2; 10 nucleotides line up with TRBD1. V lost 1 base to trimming and J lost 4 bases; unmatched junction nucleotides: 9. CDR3 length: 16 amino acids. CDR1 and CDR2 from the germline V gene are DFQATT and SNEGSKA (reference sequence). The DNA for the CDR3 is TGCAGTGCTAGAGTGTTGGGACAGGGGCTAGGCTATGGCTACACCTTC. The encoded protein is CSARVLGQGLGYGYTF.

The V call is TRBV4-1, the J call TRBJ1-2; D unclear. Trimming cost V 3 bases and J 3 bases, with 11 bases left between them. Germline V gene data show CDR1 as MGHRA and CDR2 as YSYEKL. This CDR3 has 14 amino acids. The CDR3 nucleotides are TGCGCCAGCAGCCAGAGCCTCGGAGACTATGGCTACACCTTC. Its protein is CASSQSLGDYGYTF.

The chain employs TRBV9 and TRBJ2-7; D perhaps matches TRBD2 (6 bases). Trimming took 0 bases from V and 4 from J, leaving 14 bases between them. The germline CDR1 and CDR2 sequences are SGDLS and YYNGEE. CDR3 size: 15 residues. CDR3 in DNA: TGTGCCAGCAGCGTAGCAACGGGAGCTCAATACGAGCAGTACTTC. Translated: CASSVATGAQYEQYF.

At least ten counts were recorded for this clonotype. The chain has TRBV10-3 and TRBJ2-7; a possible D gene is TRBD1 (6 bases). The CDR3 loop spans 14 amino acids. The V end was cut by 2 bases, the J end by 0 bases, with 8 bases between. Germline V gene data show CDR1 as ENHRY and CDR2 as SYGVKD. This CDR3 reads CAISEGTPSYEQYF. Here the CDR3 DNA reads TGTGCCATCAGTGAGGGGACACCCTCCTACGAGCAGTACTTC.

The V gene is TRBV12-3 or TRBV12-4, the J gene TRBJ2-7; no definite D call. The CDR3 runs to 14 residues. Trimming shortened V by 4 bases and J by 0 bases, and 10 bases separated the two germline ends. CDR3 residues: CASSSDPASYEQYF. The CDR3 region has the DNA TGTGCCAGCAGTTCGGATCCGGCCTCCTACGAGCAGTACTTC.

The J gene is TRBJ2-5, the V gene TRBV4-1; D gene uncertain. Per the germline V gene, CDR1 is MGHRA and CDR2 is YSYEKL. This CDR3 comprises 15 residues. Trimming pared 0 bases from V and 2 bases from J, leaving 10 bases between. The CDR3 DNA sequence: TGCGCCAGCAGCCAAGATTGGAATGGACAAGAGACCCAGTACTTC. Translating it yields CASSQDWNGQETQYF.

V usage is TRBV29-1 and J usage is TRBJ1-2; D unclear. V lost 3 bases and J lost 0, with 20 bases in between. The V gene's germline CDR1 is SQVTM and CDR2 ANQGSEA. This CDR3 spans 17 amino acids. The CDR3 loop is CSVDGQPLLLANYGYTF. The CDR3 nucleotides read TGCAGCGTTGACGGTCAGCCACTTCTTTTAGCTAACTATGGCTACACCTTC.

The V call is TRBV12-3 or TRBV12-4, the J call TRBJ1-1, with D possibly TRBD1 on 5 matching bases. Trimming removed 6 bases at V and 5 bases at J, with 19 bases between. The CDR3 covers 15 residues. CDR3 protein: CASSPAGLRGTEAFF. Written as DNA, the CDR3 is TGTGCCAGCAGCCCTGCGGGACTCAGAGGGACTGAAGCTTTCTTT.

This chain uses TRBV6-6 with TRBJ1-3; D not resolved. The length of the CDR3 is 14 residues. V dropped 4 bases and J dropped 0 bases, with 7 bases sitting between them. Germline loops: CDR1 MNHNY, CDR2 SVGAGI (reference sequence). Here the CDR3 DNA reads TGTGCCAGCAGTTCCTATATCTCTGGAAACACCATATATTTT. As protein: CASSSYISGNTIYF.

In this sample, this clonotype turned up a few times. V and J are TRBV28 and TRBJ1-5; 7 bases are shared with TRBD1. Losses at the gene ends were 5 bases for V and 1 base for J; bases not matched to a gene: 8. From germline, CDR1 is MDHEN and CDR2 SYDVKM. The CDR3 has 16 amino acids. CDR3 region: CASSARGVGSNQPQHF. DNA for the CDR3: TGTGCCAGCAGTGCCAGGGGGGTCGGGAGCAATCAGCCCCAGCATTTT. Full variable domain (rest looked up from reference TRBV28 and TRBJ1-5): DVKVTQSSRYLVKRTGEKVFLECVQDMDHENMFWYRQDPGLGLRLIYFSYDVKMKEKGDIPEGYSVSREKKERFSLILESASTNQTSMYLCASSARGVGSNQPQHFGDGTRLSIL.

The rearrangement joins TRBV29-1 to TRBJ2-1; D possibly matches TRBD1 or TRBD2 (5 bases each). This CDR3 is 17 amino acids long. V lost 3 bases and J lost 0, with 18 bases in between. Germline lookup yields CDR1 SQVTM and CDR2 ANQGSEA. The CDR3 protein is CSVEGPAESSSYNEQFF. The CDR3 DNA sequence: TGCAGCGTTGAGGGACCAGCGGAATCAAGCTCCTACAATGAGCAGTTCTTC.